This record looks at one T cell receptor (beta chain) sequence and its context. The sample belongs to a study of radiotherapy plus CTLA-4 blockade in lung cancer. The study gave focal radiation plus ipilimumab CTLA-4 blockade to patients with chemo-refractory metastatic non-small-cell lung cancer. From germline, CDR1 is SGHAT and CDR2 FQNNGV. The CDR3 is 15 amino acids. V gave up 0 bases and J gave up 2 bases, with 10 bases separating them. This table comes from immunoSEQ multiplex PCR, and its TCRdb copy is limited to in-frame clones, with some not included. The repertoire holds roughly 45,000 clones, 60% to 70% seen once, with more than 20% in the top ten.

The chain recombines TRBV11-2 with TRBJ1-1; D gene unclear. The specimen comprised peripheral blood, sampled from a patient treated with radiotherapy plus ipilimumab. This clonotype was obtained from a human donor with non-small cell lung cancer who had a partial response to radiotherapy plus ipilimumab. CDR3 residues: CASSLEWQANTEAFF. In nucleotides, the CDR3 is TGTGCCAGCAGCTTAGAGTGGCAGGCCAACACTGAAGCTTTCTTT.